These 5 T cell receptor beta chains share one sample of origin, sequenced in a study of CD8+CD57+ T cells in acquired aplastic anemia. Genomic DNA constituted the template upon which TCR beta VDJ and CDR3 profiling was performed. TCRdb ran MiXCR on the reads and lists one entry per CDR3 protein. This sample carries some 150,000 distinct CDR3 sequences, less than 45% of them seen once, and the ten largest clones take 8% to 9%. What was sequenced was sorted CD4+, CD8+, or CD8+CD57+ T cells (not recorded which) from PBMCs. Receptors were obtained from a human donor in good health, serving as a control.

The V gene is TRBV5-1, the J gene TRBJ2-5, with 7 bases identical to TRBD2. Per the germline V gene, CDR1 is SGHRS and CDR2 is YFSETQ. V shed 1 base and J 4 bases; nucleotides not matched to a gene: 4. This CDR3 comprises 14 residues. CDR3 sequence reads: CASSLNGGRETQYF. CDR3 nucleotide sequence: TGCGCCAGCAGCTTGAACGGGGGGAGAGAGACCCAGTACTTC.

The V and J genes are TRBV11-1 and TRBJ2-1; 9 bases are a match to TRBD2. V shed 10 bases and J 3 bases; nucleotides not matched to a gene: 10. Germline lookup yields CDR1 SGHAT and CDR2 FQDESV (reference sequence). The CDR3 length is 15 residues. The CDR3: CATSPTSGSYNEQFF. CDR3 bases: TGTGCCACCAGTCCGACTAGCGGCAGCTACAATGAGCAGTTCTTC. Looking up the rest from reference TRBV11-1 and TRBJ2-1 gives the full variable domain: EAEVAQSPRYKITEKSQAVAFWCDPISGHATLYWYRQILGQGPELLVQFQDESVVDDSQLPKDRFSAERLKGVDSTLKIQPAELGDSAMYLCATSPTSGSYNEQFFGPGTRLTVL.

The V gene is TRBV15, the J gene TRBJ2-7; TRBD1 matches at 8 bases. This CDR3 is 17 amino acids long. The germline gives CDR1 LNHNV, CDR2 YYDKDF (reference sequence). J lost 2 bases, V lost 1 base, and 10 bases had no gene match. CDR3 DNA sequence: TGTGCCACCAGCAGAGCCTCAGGACAGGGTCTTGCCTACGAGCAGTACTTC. Translation gives CATSRASGQGLAYEQYF.

The table lists this clonotype with many counts. The V gene is TRBV19, the J gene TRBJ1-1; a weak D match, TRBD1 (5 bases). Germline CDR1 and CDR2: LNHDA and SQIVND (reference sequence). CDR3 size: 16 residues. The V end lost 0 bases, the J end lost 4 bases, and 15 bases lay between the germline ends. The CDR3 protein is CASSIDWAGRTTEAFF. Written as DNA, the CDR3 is TGTGCCAGTAGTATAGATTGGGCAGGGCGGACCACTGAAGCTTTCTTT.

The gene calls are TRBV19 and TRBJ1-1; D not certain. The CDR3 contains 12 residues. CDR1 is LNHDA, CDR2 SQIVND, per germline (reference sequence). V lost 10 bases, J lost 6 bases, and 15 bases lay in between. CDR3 loop: CATKEGRAEAFF. As DNA, the CDR3 is TGTGCCACCAAGGAGGGAAGGGCTGAAGCTTTCTTT.